The clone carrying this TCR beta chain was picked up a small number of times. This specimen belongs to a study of regulatory T cells in long-lasting Graves disease. CDR1 is MGHRA and CDR2 is YSYEKL in the germline V gene. The CDR3 totals 14 residues. Trimming took off 1 base at V and 5 bases at J, with 11 bases between the two ends. The time point denotes: persistent/refractory GD, antithyroid drugs over 5 years with positive TRAb. PBMC-extracted RNA yielded the TCR library. Researchers made TCR beta libraries by using iRepertoire HTBI primers and running Arm-PCR on CDR3 regions. TCRdb redid the calling of the multiplex PCR reads with MiXCR, one entry per CDR3 protein. There are about 400,000 distinct CDR3 sequences in the sample; around 21% occur only once, and around 20% lies in the top ten.

The origin of this receptor is a female donor with Graves disease. Specimen: peripheral blood mononuclear cells (PBMCs), collected when the disease was refractory, from a patient treated with antithyroid drugs. V and J are TRBV4-1 and TRBJ1-1; D remains ambiguous. The CDR3 bases are TGCGCCAGCAGCCAAGCGGGGAGCGAAACTGAAGCTTTCTTT. Protein sequence: CASSQAGSETEAFF.